The 20 T cell receptor beta chains in this list originate from one sample, sequenced in a study of shared clonotypes between healthy human individuals. Naive CD8 populations comprised CD45RO-negative cells positively selected for CCR7, excluding terminally differentiated effector memory CD45RA+ cells. Produced via immunoSEQ multiplex PCR; TCRdb's table is partial and in-frame only. This sample has 550,000 to 600,000 clones, with roughly 98% found just once. Sequenced: naive CD8+ T cells sorted from blood. The receptors here all came from a man between 25 and 39 years old in good health.

This sequence joins TRBV4-1 and TRBJ2-7; tentative D call: TRBD2 (6 bases). The CDR3 loop spans 16 amino acids. Deletions cut 0 bases from V and 1 base from J, with 13 bases between. Germline loops: CDR1 MGHRA, CDR2 YSYEKL. The DNA of the CDR3 is TGCGCCAGCAGCCAAGATAGGGGACTTTCATCCTACGAGCAGTACTTC. This gives the protein CASSQDRGLSSYEQYF.

This chain links TRBV28 with TRBJ1-1; 8 nucleotides match TRBD1. With 4 bases clipped from V and 0 bases from J, the junction kept 10 bases outside the gene matches. The CDR3 runs to 17 residues. The germline V gene has CDR1 MDHEN and CDR2 SYDVKM. CDR3 coding DNA: TGTGCCAGCAGTTCCCCGACAGGGGCATTCATGAACACTGAAGCTTTCTTT. This translates into CASSSPTGAFMNTEAFF. The variable domain in full, with the rest retrieved from reference TRBV28 and TRBJ1-1, is DVKVTQSSRYLVKRTGEKVFLECVQDMDHENMFWYRQDPGLGLRLIYFSYDVKMKEKGDIPEGYSVSREKKERFSLILESASTNQTSMYLCASSSPTGAFMNTEAFFGQGTRLTVV.

The J gene is TRBJ1-2, the V gene TRBV6-1; TRBD1 matches at 12 bases. This CDR3 comprises 16 residues. Trimming removed 1 base from V and 3 bases from J; junction bases left unmatched: 3. Per germline, CDR1 MNHNS and CDR2 SASEGT. The CDR3 here is CASSEEGTGGDYGYTF. In nucleotides, the CDR3 is TGTGCCAGCAGTGAAGAGGGGACAGGGGGCGACTATGGCTACACCTTC.

This CDR3 reads CASSSRGHTDGELFF. Written as DNA, the CDR3 is TGTGCCAGCAGCAGCAGGGGGCATACGGACGGGGAGCTGTTTTTT. The chain links TRBV9 to TRBJ2-2; 8 bases map to TRBD1. The CDR3 spans 15 residues. Germline V lookup: CDR1 SGDLS, CDR2 YYNGEE. Germline trimming cut 4 bases from V and 7 bases from J; bases unmatched to any gene: 9.

V usage is TRBV11-2 and J usage is TRBJ2-5, with D perhaps TRBD1 (5 bases). This CDR3 contains 11 residues. Germline CDR1 reads SGHAT; CDR2 reads FQNNGV. V lost 3 bases, J lost 10 bases, and 9 bases lay in between. CDR3 loop: CASSFAQDQYF. In nucleotides, the CDR3 is TGTGCCAGCAGCTTCGCACAGGACCAGTACTTC.

The chain has TRBV29-1 and TRBJ2-1; D might be TRBD1 or TRBD2, each matching 5 bases. V lost 8 bases to trimming and J lost 6 bases, with 20 bases between them. CDR1 SQVTM and CDR2 ANQGSEA come from the germline V gene. This CDR3 comprises 14 residues. The CDR3 here is CSTSGDPRANEQFF. DNA for the CDR3: TGCAGCACATCCGGGGACCCTAGGGCCAATGAGCAGTTCTTC.

V and J are TRBV30 and TRBJ2-7, with 10 bases aligning to TRBD1. The junction had 3 bases not matched to a gene; V was cut back by 2 bases and J by 2 bases. CDR3 length equals 14 residues. CDR1 is GTSNPN, CDR2 SVGIG, per germline (reference sequence). In DNA form, the CDR3 reads TGTGCCTGGAGTTTTGGGACAGGGGCCTACGAGCAGTACTTC. Protein product: CAWSFGTGAYEQYF.

Here the CDR3 DNA reads TGTGCCAGCAGCCTCCTGGACGGTAACTATGGCTACACCTTC. Protein product: CASSLLDGNYGYTF. This chain uses TRBV14 with TRBJ1-2; D uncertain. Germline V gene data show CDR1 as SGHDN and CDR2 as FVKESK. Trimming pared 4 bases from V and 1 base from J, leaving 10 bases between. This CDR3 spans 14 amino acids. Drawing the rest from reference TRBV14 and TRBJ1-2, the complete variable domain is EAGVTQFPSHSVIEKGQTVTLRCDPISGHDNLYWYRRVMGKEIKFLLHFVKESKQDESGMPNNRFLAERTGGTYSTLKVQPAELEDSGVYFCASSLLDGNYGYTFGSGTRLTVV.

The gene calls are TRBV27 and TRBJ2-1; 8 positions agree with TRBD2. This CDR3 contains 13 residues. CDR1 MNHEY and CDR2 SMNVEV come from the germline V gene (reference sequence). Trimming took 3 bases from V and 16 from J; bases not matched to a gene: 11. CDR3: CASSLGGAAGVFF. CDR3 bases: TGTGCCAGCAGTTTGGGGGGGGCAGCGGGAGTATTCTTC.

The V call is TRBV27, the J call TRBJ2-5; TRBD2 matches 9 bases. CDR1 is MNHEY and CDR2 is SMNVEV in the germline V gene (reference sequence). The J segment lost 4 bases and the V segment lost 4 bases, leaving 13 bases of the junction unmatched. The CDR3 extends over 17 amino acids. Written as DNA, the CDR3 is TGTGCCAGCAGTTCCCTACAAGCGGGAGGTGGGACAGAGACCCAGTACTTC. Protein: CASSSLQAGGGTETQYF.

The rearrangement joins TRBV5-1 to TRBJ1-5, with D possibly matching TRBD1 (5 bases). The CDR3 runs 18 residues. Germline V CDR1 and CDR2: SGHRS, YFSETQ. V was clipped by 1 base and J by 0 bases, with 17 bases between them. The CDR3 DNA follows: TGCGCCAGCAGCTTGAAACCGACAGACAGATATAGCAATCAGCCCCAGCATTTT. Its protein is CASSLKPTDRYSNQPQHF.

The chain uses TRBV5-4 and TRBJ1-1; 7 positions match TRBD1. The length of the CDR3 is 12 residues. From germline, CDR1 is SGHNT and CDR2 YYREEE (reference sequence). J was trimmed by 6 bases and V by 4 bases; bases with no gene match: 3. The CDR3 sequence: CASSQGGAEAFF. DNA for the CDR3: TGTGCCAGCAGCCAGGGGGGAGCTGAAGCTTTCTTT.

This chain uses TRBV6-6 with TRBJ2-1, with D unclear. This CDR3 region has 14 residues. With 2 bases removed from V and 12 bases from J, the gap between germline ends came to 17 bases. CDR1 is MNHNY and CDR2 is SVGAGI in the germline V gene (reference sequence). CDR3 nucleotides: TGTGCCAGCAGTTACCGGATTGGACCCGCTGGGCAGTTCTTC. Translating gives CASSYRIGPAGQFF.

The chain is built from TRBV5-1 and TRBJ2-7; the D gene is possibly TRBD1 (6 bases). The V end was cut by 4 bases, the J end by 1 base, with 18 bases between. The CDR3 runs to 16 residues. Germline CDR1 reads SGHRS; CDR2 reads YFSETQ. DNA of the CDR3: TGCGCCAGCAGCCAAACCCCGGGACACGGATCCTACGAGCAGTACTTC. Protein sequence: CASSQTPGHGSYEQYF. The full variable domain, its missing parts supplied by reference TRBV5-1 and TRBJ2-7, is KAGVTQTPRYLIKTRGQQVTLSCSPISGHRSVSWYQQTPGQGLQFLFEYFSETQRNKGNFPGRFSGRQFSNSRSEMNVSTLELGDSALYLCASSQTPGHGSYEQYFGPGTRLTVT.

The J gene is TRBJ2-7, the V gene TRBV7-6; the match to TRBD1 covers 8 bases. Germline loops: CDR1 SGHVS, CDR2 FNYEAQ. CDR3 length: 13 residues. V lost 5 bases to trimming and J lost 3 bases; unmatched junction nucleotides: 3. The CDR3 DNA reads as TGTGCCAGCAGCAGGGGACAGGTCTACGAGCAGTACTTC. Protein product: CASSRGQVYEQYF.

This clone appeared once. V is TRBV5-1 and J is TRBJ2-7, with D unresolved. The germline V gene encodes CDR1 SGHRS and CDR2 YFSETQ. V was pared by 7 bases and J by 5 bases, with 13 bases between. There are 12 residues in the CDR3. CDR3 nucleotide sequence: TGCGCCAGCGGCGAGGAAATCCACGAGCAGTACTTC. This sequence encodes CASGEEIHEQYF.

The chain recombines TRBV10-1 with TRBJ1-1; D remains ambiguous. Germline CDR1 is WNHNN and CDR2 is SYGVQD (reference sequence). The CDR3 totals 11 residues. The V and J ends lost 3 bases and 11 bases respectively, with 10 bases between them. The CDR3 DNA sequence: TGCGCCAGCAGTGACGGTGACTTGGCTTTCTTT. Residues: CASSDGDLAFF.

The chain is built from TRBV27 and TRBJ2-7; 9 bases agree with TRBD2. This CDR3 contains 15 residues. The J segment lost 5 bases and the V segment lost 5 bases, leaving 10 bases of the junction unmatched. Germline assignment: CDR1 MNHEY and CDR2 SMNVEV (reference sequence). CDR3 nucleotide sequence: TGTGCCAGCAGTCCCCGGGGCGGGAGGGCCGACGAGCAGTACTTC. This translates into CASSPRGGRADEQYF.

The chain joins TRBV14 to TRBJ2-1, with D possibly being TRBD1 (5 bases). Per the germline V gene, CDR1 is SGHDN and CDR2 is FVKESK. The CDR3 totals 16 residues. The V end lost 3 bases, the J end lost 1 base, and 13 bases lay between the germline ends. The CDR3 reads CASSHFGQLSYNEQFF. In DNA, the CDR3 is TGTGCCAGCAGCCATTTTGGACAACTATCCTACAATGAGCAGTTCTTC. Complete variable domain (other parts from reference TRBV14 and TRBJ2-1): EAGVTQFPSHSVIEKGQTVTLRCDPISGHDNLYWYRRVMGKEIKFLLHFVKESKQDESGMPNNRFLAERTGGTYSTLKVQPAELEDSGVYFCASSHFGQLSYNEQFFGPGTRLTVL.

This chain uses TRBV30 with TRBJ2-7; the D gene could be TRBD1 or TRBD2 (5 bases each). Trimming pared 3 bases from V and 3 bases from J, leaving 12 bases between. Germline loops: CDR1 GTSNPN, CDR2 SVGIG (reference sequence). CDR3 length equals 13 residues. CDR3 sequence (DNA): TGTGCCTGGAGCTCGGGGCCGAGCTACGAGCAGTACTTC. Its protein is CAWSSGPSYEQYF.